These 2 T cell receptor beta chains came from one sample sequenced in a study of blood T cell repertoires in COVID-19. Method: immunoSEQ multiplex PCR; TCRdb's copy keeps in-frame clones and lacks some. The table lists a few hundred thousand clones, around 84% of them singletons. Sequencing was performed on peripheral blood. The source of these receptors is a woman under 30 with acute or convalescent COVID-19.

In its sample, this clone was seen once. The chain joins TRBV27 to TRBJ2-7, with 7 positions matching TRBD2. Unmatched junction bases numbered 4, after V lost 6 bases and J lost 2 bases. The CDR3 runs 13 residues. The germline gives CDR1 MNHEY, CDR2 SMNVEV (reference sequence). The CDR3 DNA sequence: TGTGCCAGCAGCCCGGGGGGTCCCTACGAGCAGTACTTC. Protein: CASSPGGPYEQYF.

V usage is TRBV4-1 and J usage is TRBJ2-7; tentative D call: TRBD2 (6 bases). The CDR3 length is 16 residues. The V end lost 4 bases, the J end lost 1 base, and 17 bases lay between the germline ends. CDR1 MGHRA and CDR2 YSYEKL come from the germline V gene. The DNA for the CDR3 is TGCGCCAGCAGCCTTAATACGGCTAGCGCATCCTACGAGCAGTACTTC. Protein: CASSLNTASASYEQYF.